The clone carrying this T cell receptor (beta chain) was detected only a few times. Its antigen is currently unknown. The data derive from a study of T cells in Graves' hyperthyroidism and ophthalmopathy. Study-wide results and limits: Blood held most thyroid clonotypes expanded above 0.001 frequency.

PBMCs were derived from 10 ml fresh peripheral blood. Germline V CDR1 and CDR2: MNHNS, SASEGT. The CDR3 has 14 residues. The ends lost 1 base at V and 5 bases at J; junction bases unmatched: 3. Amplified TCR beta CDR3 regions derived from RNA transcripts. The HTBI primer set was used in a first-round RT-PCR of the TCR CDR3. MiXCR, applied by TCRdb to the multiplex PCR reads, yields one record per CDR3 protein. Among approximately 400,000 distinct CDR3 sequences listed, 15% to 19% were seen once. The sequenced material came from blood. The sequence was obtained from a woman aged 18-29 years with Graves' hyperthyroidism. The V call is TRBV6-1, the J call TRBJ2-5; 8 positions match TRBD1. In DNA form, the CDR3 reads TGTGCCAGCAGTGAAGTCAACAGGGGGGAGACCCAGTACTTC. This sequence encodes CASSEVNRGETQYF.